The 23 T cell receptor beta chains presented below share a single source sample, sequenced in a study of OX40 agonist ivuxolimab in advanced cancers. TCRdb's table, derived via immunoSEQ multiplex PCR, lists solely in-frame clones and lacks some. Of 80,000 or so clones listed, around 90% are singletons. This specimen consisted of CD4+ or CD8+ T cells sorted from blood, obtained in a trial of the OX40 agonist ivuxolimab. Source of these receptors: an adult with an advanced solid tumor such as melanoma, head and neck, liver or kidney cancer.

The rearrangement uses TRBV14 and TRBJ1-6, with 7 bases aligning to TRBD1. CDR3 length: 16 residues. The germline V gene has CDR1 SGHDN and CDR2 FVKESK. The J segment lost 8 bases and the V segment lost 7 bases, leaving 14 bases of the junction unmatched. The CDR3 region has the DNA TGTGCCAGCATCTACCAAGGGAGGCAGGGGGATTCACCCCTCCACTTT. Amino acids: CASIYQGRQGDSPLHF.

This chain joins TRBV11-2 and TRBJ1-1, with no clear D. From germline, CDR1 is SGHAT and CDR2 FQNNGV. Trimming shortened V by 5 bases and J by 8 bases, and 12 bases separated the two germline ends. This CDR3 has 12 amino acids. Written as DNA, the CDR3 is TGTGCCAGCAGCACCTTAGGACCCGAAGCTTTCTTT. It codes for CASSTLGPEAFF.

This chain uses TRBV7-9 with TRBJ2-2; either TRBD1 or TRBD2 may supply D (5 bases each). CDR1 is SEHNR and CDR2 is FQNEAQ in the germline V gene (reference sequence). Trimming took off 2 bases at V and 5 bases at J, with 9 bases between the two ends. The CDR3 length is 14 residues. CDR3 sequence: CASSLSGLTGELFF. In DNA, the CDR3 is TGTGCCAGCAGCTTATCGGGGCTGACCGGGGAGCTGTTTTTT.

J is TRBJ2-7 and V is TRBV19; the D is unclear. From germline, CDR1 is LNHDA and CDR2 SQIVND (reference sequence). V gave up 4 bases and J gave up 3 bases, with 13 bases separating them. CDR3 size: 14 residues. CDR3 DNA: TGTGCCAGTAGTAAGGCAGCAAATCTCTACGAGCAGTACTTC. It encodes CASSKAANLYEQYF.

The V call is TRBV19, the J call TRBJ1-6, with D hard to call. V dropped 3 bases and J dropped 6 bases, with 6 bases sitting between them. The CDR3 is 13 amino acids. Germline values: CDR1 LNHDA, CDR2 SQIVND (reference sequence). The DNA for the CDR3 is TGTGCCAGTAGTATCGGATTTAATTCACCCCTCCACTTT. This translates into CASSIGFNSPLHF.

The V and J genes are TRBV7-2 and TRBJ2-5; possible D gene TRBD2, 6 bases. The germline V gene encodes CDR1 SGHTA and CDR2 FQGNSA. This CDR3 spans 16 amino acids. Trimming removed 7 bases at V and 5 bases at J, with 23 bases between. In nucleotides, the CDR3 is TGTGCCAGCACCACTGAATCAGCATCCCGGGGGGAGACCCAGTACTTC. Translation gives CASTTESASRGETQYF.

The rearrangement uses TRBV6-1 and TRBJ2-5, with unresolved D. The CDR3 has 15 amino acids. Germline CDR1 reads MNHNS; CDR2 reads SASEGT. Trimming removed 4 bases at V and 2 bases at J, with 14 bases between. In nucleotides, the CDR3 is TGTGCCAGCAGTGCTATGAGGACGGAACAAGAGACCCAGTACTTC. Its translation is CASSAMRTEQETQYF.

The chain uses TRBV5-1 and TRBJ1-1; D not certain. Trimming took 2 bases from V and 1 from J, leaving 6 bases between them. The length of the CDR3 is 13 residues. CDR1 SGHRS and CDR2 YFSETQ come from the germline V gene. The CDR3 nucleotides are TGCGCCAGCAGCTTTCAGCCGAACACTGAAGCTTTCTTT. Translated: CASSFQPNTEAFF.

The chain carries TRBV4-2 and TRBJ1-1; D unresolved. Germline V gene lookup returns CDR1 LGHNA and CDR2 YNFKEQ. The ends were cut back, 2 bases at V and 1 base at J, with 5 bases in the middle. The CDR3 runs 13 residues. The CDR3 sequence: CASSQYQNTEAFF. CDR3 nucleotide sequence: TGTGCCAGCAGCCAATATCAGAACACTGAAGCTTTCTTT.

The chain employs TRBV27 and TRBJ2-3, with no clear D. The germline CDR1 and CDR2 sequences are MNHEY and SMNVEV (reference sequence). V lost 3 bases to trimming and J lost 1 base, with 11 bases between them. The CDR3 covers 15 residues. The CDR3 coding sequence is TGTGCCAGCAGTTTCCAGGTTTTGGGCACAGATACGCAGTATTTT. Its translation is CASSFQVLGTDTQYF.

The chain links TRBV6-9 to TRBJ1-1, with D uncertain. Trimming pared 6 bases from V and 3 bases from J, leaving 20 bases between. Germline values: CDR1 MNHGY, CDR2 SVAAGI. The CDR3 is 16 residues long. CDR3 sequence: CASSATRRAEDTEAFF. The CDR3 nucleotides are TGTGCCAGCAGCGCCACTCGGCGGGCCGAGGACACTGAAGCTTTCTTT.

The chain combines TRBV21-1 with TRBJ1-1; whether TRBD1, the table's D call, matches the DNA was not checked. TRBV21-1 is listed as a pseudogene. This CDR3 is 13 amino acids long. The CDR3 DNA sequence: TGTGCCAGCAGCCCCTCAGGGGGCACTGAAGCTTTCTTT. Its protein is CASSPSGGTEAFF.

The chain has TRBV28 and TRBJ2-7; D is unclear. The germline V gene has CDR1 MDHEN and CDR2 SYDVKM. Trimming stripped 7 bases from V and 4 bases from J, with 11 bases between. The CDR3 has 12 residues. CDR3 sequence (DNA): TGTGCCAGCAACTCCGCCCGATACGAGCAGTACTTC. Protein product: CASNSARYEQYF.

This clone has just one count. The chain employs TRBV4-1 and TRBJ1-6; a possible D gene is TRBD1 (5 bases). Germline loops: CDR1 MGHRA, CDR2 YSYEKL. This CDR3 comprises 17 residues. Trimming removed 1 base at V and 7 bases at J, with 17 bases between. The CDR3 loop is CASSQAATREENSPLHF. The CDR3 region has the DNA TGCGCCAGCAGCCAAGCCGCCACCAGGGAAGAGAATTCACCCCTCCACTTT.

This clone was recorded once. The chain is built from TRBV28 and TRBJ1-2; 7 positions match TRBD1. Germline V gives CDR1 MDHEN, CDR2 SYDVKM. Trimming cost V 3 bases and J 4 bases; bases outside gene matches: 5. The CDR3 is 14 amino acids. The CDR3 reads CASSFSAGGYGYTF. CDR3 bases: TGTGCCAGCAGTTTTTCGGCAGGGGGCTATGGCTACACCTTC.

The chain couples TRBV6-5 to TRBJ1-1; D is perhaps TRBD1 (6 bases). This CDR3 is built from 12 residues. Germline V CDR1 and CDR2: MNHEY, SVGAGI. V lost 5 bases and J 5 bases, leaving 9 bases between the germline ends. This CDR3 reads CASSKTGTEAFF. In nucleotides, the CDR3 is TGTGCCAGCAGTAAAACAGGGACTGAAGCTTTCTTT.

The chain has TRBV11-2 and TRBJ2-1; D ambiguous. This CDR3 spans 13 amino acids. Trimming took 1 base from V and 6 from J, leaving 7 bases between them. Germline lookup yields CDR1 SGHAT and CDR2 FQNNGV. The CDR3 protein is CASSLGAPNEQFF. As DNA, the CDR3 is TGTGCCAGCAGCTTAGGTGCTCCCAATGAGCAGTTCTTC. Together with reference TRBV11-2 and TRBJ2-1, the CDR3 gives the full variable domain: EAGVAQSPRYKIIEKRQSVAFWCNPISGHATLYWYQQILGQGPKLLIQFQNNGVVDDSQLPKDRFSAERLKGVDSTLKIQPAKLEDSAVYLCASSLGAPNEQFFGPGTRLTVL.

This chain links TRBV5-1 with TRBJ2-6; no reliable D call. The CDR3 consists of 14 residues. V dropped 3 bases and J dropped 4 bases, with 8 bases sitting between them. Germline loops: CDR1 SGHRS, CDR2 YFSETQ. This CDR3 is CASSSTTGANVLTF. CDR3 coding DNA: TGCGCCAGCAGCTCAACCACAGGGGCCAACGTCCTGACTTTC.

The chain carries TRBV7-8 and TRBJ1-3, with D unresolved. Germline V CDR1 and CDR2: SGHVS, FQNEAQ. The CDR3 has 15 amino acids. V was pared by 0 bases and J by 0 bases, with 6 bases between. The DNA for the CDR3 is TGTGCCAGCAGCTTAGCAGGACCCTCTGGAAACACCATATATTTT. It encodes CASSLAGPSGNTIYF.

This rearrangement joins TRBV7-8 to TRBJ2-5; weak D call: TRBD2 (8 bases). Germline lookup yields CDR1 SGHVS and CDR2 FQNEAQ. There are 14 residues in the CDR3. V was cut by 5 bases and J by 9 bases, with 19 bases left in between. The CDR3 loop reads CASSPRGGQRAQYF. CDR3 sequence (DNA): TGTGCCAGCAGCCCCCGGGGGGGACAGAGGGCCCAGTACTTC. Using reference TRBV7-8 and TRBJ2-5 for the parts outside the CDR3, the full variable domain is GAGVSQSPRYKVAKRGQDVALRCDPISGHVSLFWYQQALGQGPEFLTYFQNEAQLDKSGLPSDRFFAERPEGSVSTLKIQRTQQEDSAVYLCASSPRGGQRAQYFGPGTRLLVL.

The chain couples TRBV19 to TRBJ2-6; D call uncertain. This CDR3 has 17 residues. Germline lookup yields CDR1 LNHDA and CDR2 SQIVND (reference sequence). V was pared by 4 bases and J by 0 bases, with 13 bases between. The CDR3 region has the DNA TGTGCCAGTAGTAGGTCGATAGTTACCTCTGGGGCCAACGTCCTGACTTTC. Protein: CASSRSIVTSGANVLTF.

The chain joins TRBV4-1 to TRBJ2-2; 7 bases map to TRBD1. Germline CDR1 and CDR2: MGHRA and YSYEKL. This CDR3 spans 17 amino acids. The V gene end was trimmed by 4 bases and the J gene end by 7 bases; junction bases not matched to a gene: 15. CDR3 in amino acids: CASSRGDRTGHSGELFF. The CDR3 DNA follows: TGCGCCAGCAGCCGAGGAGATAGGACAGGCCATAGCGGGGAGCTGTTTTTT.

The chain combines TRBV19 with TRBJ1-5; D possibly corresponds to TRBD1 (6 bases). Trimming shortened V by 5 bases and J by 11 bases, and 19 bases separated the two germline ends. Germline CDR1 reads LNHDA; CDR2 reads SQIVND (reference sequence). The CDR3 spans 14 residues. The CDR3 sequence is CASSSGEQSGAQHF. Here the CDR3 DNA reads TGTGCCAGTAGTTCAGGGGAGCAAAGTGGGGCCCAGCATTTT.